These 17 T cell receptor beta chains were all obtained from the same sample, sequenced in a study of blood T cell repertoires in COVID-19. Data came from immunoSEQ multiplex PCR; TCRdb stores just in-frame clones and leaves some out. The data contain over 150,000 clones, around 84% of them seen just once; the ten biggest clones take up about 12%. Sequenced: peripheral blood. These receptors all come from a human donor in a cohort sampled during active COVID-19.

The chain combines TRBV20-1 with TRBJ1-2; TRBD1 is a possible D gene (5 bases). The CDR3 consists of 13 residues. V lost 3 bases to trimming and J lost 3 bases, with 11 bases between them. Germline CDR1 reads DFQATT; CDR2 reads SNEGSKA (reference sequence). CDR3: CSASSRADYGYTF. In DNA form, the CDR3 reads TGCAGTGCTAGTTCCAGGGCTGACTATGGCTACACCTTC.

This clone appeared a single time. The gene calls are TRBV28 and TRBJ2-7; 13 bases fit TRBD2. From germline, CDR1 is MDHEN and CDR2 SYDVKM. The CDR3 length is 16 residues. The junction had 6 bases not matched to a gene; V was cut back by 2 bases and J by 5 bases. CDR3 sequence reads: CASSLITSGRVNEQYF. The CDR3 DNA is TGTGCCAGCAGTTTAATTACTAGCGGGAGGGTCAACGAGCAGTACTTC. The full variable domain, rest sourced from reference TRBV28 and TRBJ2-7, is DVKVTQSSRYLVKRTGEKVFLECVQDMDHENMFWYRQDPGLGLRLIYFSYDVKMKEKGDIPEGYSVSREKKERFSLILESASTNQTSMYLCASSLITSGRVNEQYFGPGTRLTVT.

This chain joins TRBV27 and TRBJ2-7, with D perhaps matching TRBD1 (5 bases). V was trimmed by 5 bases and J by 2 bases, leaving 10 bases between them. The CDR3 has 13 residues. Germline V gene data show CDR1 as MNHEY and CDR2 as SMNVEV (reference sequence). DNA for the CDR3: TGTGCCAGCAGTGTCGACAGTACCTACGAGCAGTACTTC. It specifies CASSVDSTYEQYF.

The rearrangement links TRBV5-1 to TRBJ2-5, with 7 bases fitting TRBD1. Germline V gene sequence: CDR1 SGHRS, CDR2 YFSETQ. CDR3 length: 13 residues. The J segment lost 5 bases and the V segment lost 7 bases, leaving 8 bases of the junction unmatched. As DNA, the CDR3 is TGCGCCAGCGAACAGGGGAAAGGGGAGACCCAGTACTTC. As protein: CASEQGKGETQYF.

The rearrangement links TRBV9 to TRBJ2-7; tentative D call: TRBD2 (5 bases). The CDR3 has 13 residues. Trimming took off 3 bases at V and 9 bases at J, with 16 bases between the two ends. Germline V gene lookup returns CDR1 SGDLS and CDR2 YYNGEE. The chain's CDR3 is CASSAPGLPMQYF. Written as DNA, the CDR3 is TGTGCCAGCAGCGCACCCGGACTCCCCATGCAGTACTTC.

The chain couples TRBV27 to TRBJ2-4; 7 positions match TRBD1. The CDR3 covers 16 residues. V shed 4 bases and J 4 bases; nucleotides not matched to a gene: 10. Germline CDR1 MNHEY, CDR2 SMNVEV (reference sequence). The CDR3 reads CASSSLVGRGKNIQYF. DNA of the CDR3: TGTGCCAGCAGTTCCCTGGTTGGCAGGGGGAAAAACATTCAGTACTTC.

V gene TRBV9 combines with J gene TRBJ2-3; no clear D gene. Germline V gives CDR1 SGDLS, CDR2 YYNGEE. CDR3 size: 13 residues. The ends were cut back, 3 bases at V and 7 bases at J, with 12 bases in the middle. CDR3 DNA: TGTGCCAGCAGCGCAGAAGACTTCAATACGCAGTATTTT. It encodes CASSAEDFNTQYF.

This clone occurred a few times. V and J are TRBV27 and TRBJ2-7; 9 bases line up with TRBD1. The CDR3 covers 17 residues. J lost 1 base, V lost 6 bases, and 13 bases had no gene match. Germline V gene lookup returns CDR1 MNHEY and CDR2 SMNVEV (reference sequence). The CDR3 region has the DNA TGTGCCAGCAGATTGTACGGGACAGGGAGCCCGTCCTACGAGCAGTACTTC. Its protein is CASRLYGTGSPSYEQYF.

V usage is TRBV6-5 and J usage is TRBJ2-7; 8 nucleotides agree with TRBD2. Germline V gives CDR1 MNHEY, CDR2 SVGAGI. With V trimmed by 6 bases and J by 3 bases, 4 bases remained unmatched. The CDR3 is 13 residues long. CDR3 residues: CASRSGSSYEQYF. The CDR3 DNA sequence: TGTGCCAGCAGAAGCGGGAGTAGCTACGAGCAGTACTTC.

This sequence joins TRBV28 and TRBJ2-7; 11 nucleotides agree with TRBD2. This CDR3 region has 17 residues. Unmatched junction bases numbered 14, after V lost 6 bases and J lost 4 bases. Germline V gene data show CDR1 as MDHEN and CDR2 as SYDVKM. CDR3 region: CASRNGGSGRARYEQYF. For the CDR3, the DNA is TGTGCCAGCAGAAACGGCGGTAGCGGGAGGGCGAGGTACGAGCAGTACTTC.

The chain uses TRBV6-2 or TRBV6-3 and TRBJ2-1; 11 nucleotides align to TRBD2. The CDR3 runs 18 residues. With 6 bases clipped from V and 3 bases from J, the junction kept 13 bases outside the gene matches. CDR1 and CDR2 from the germline V gene are MNHEY and SVGEGT. CDR3 sequence (DNA): TGTGCCAGCAGCCAAATCAGGGCTAGCGGGAGGTTCTACAATGAGCAGTTCTTC. Residues: CASSQIRASGRFYNEQFF.

J is TRBJ2-1 and V is TRBV25-1, with D possibly being TRBD2 (5 bases). The CDR3 has 13 amino acids. Trimming shortened V by 2 bases and J by 8 bases, and 10 bases separated the two germline ends. The germline gives CDR1 MGHDK, CDR2 SYGVNS. The CDR3 spells CASSEGSSDEQFF. As DNA, the CDR3 is TGTGCCAGCAGTGAAGGGAGTAGCGATGAGCAGTTCTTC.

As DNA, the CDR3 is TGTGCCAGCAGCTTAGTCTCGGAGGGTGGCTACACCTTC. Translation: CASSLVSEGGYTF. This chain joins TRBV7-2 and TRBJ1-2; D unresolved. Germline V gene lookup returns CDR1 SGHTA and CDR2 FQGNSA. The CDR3 length is 13 residues. V lost 1 base to trimming and J lost 7 bases, with 10 bases between them.

This clone occurred once. The chain has TRBV2 and TRBJ1-5; D unclear. Germline V gives CDR1 SNHLY, CDR2 FYNNEI. This CDR3 spans 12 amino acids. The V end lost 6 bases, the J end lost 7 bases, and 10 bases lay between the germline ends. Written as DNA, the CDR3 is TGTGCCAGCAGCGGTAGTGAGCAGCCCCAGCATTTT. Its translation is CASSGSEQPQHF.

The chain joins TRBV5-3 to TRBJ2-5, with 9 bases identical to TRBD2. TRBV5-3 is assigned to the ORF class and has an uncertain function. The J segment lost 1 base and the V segment lost 0 bases, leaving 7 bases of the junction unmatched. The CDR3 sequence is 17 residues long. Written as DNA, the CDR3 is TGTGCCAGAAGCTTGGAGCCTAGCGGGGACTTCCAAGAGACCCAGTACTTC. It is translated as CARSLEPSGDFQETQYF.

The rearrangement links TRBV30 to TRBJ1-1; D ambiguous. The CDR3 extends over 14 amino acids. The V gene's germline CDR1 is GTSNPN and CDR2 SVGIG (reference sequence). The V gene lost 0 bases and the J gene lost 1 base, with 9 bases spanning the gap. CDR3 loop: CAWSVERENTEAFF. The CDR3 nucleotides read TGTGCCTGGAGTGTCGAGCGGGAGAACACTGAAGCTTTCTTT.

This chain connects TRBV4-2 to TRBJ2-7; no definite D call. The CDR3 totals 16 residues. Germline V lookup: CDR1 LGHNA, CDR2 YNFKEQ. The V end was cut by 0 bases, the J end by 0 bases, with 12 bases between. CDR3 in DNA: TGTGCCAGCAGCCAAGAACTACCCGTGAGCTCCTACGAGCAGTACTTC. Amino acid sequence: CASSQELPVSSYEQYF.